The 19 T cell receptor beta chains below all came from one sample that was sequenced in a study of post-analysis software for immune sequencing data. Study-wide results and caveats: Roughly five TRBV segments, including TRBV5-6, TRBV5-1 and TRBV20-1, were more frequent in patients than controls.

cDNA libraries of TCR beta carried unique molecular identifiers. TCRdb re-derived calls from the PCR reads in MiXCR, one entry per CDR3 protein. The sample includes hundreds of thousands of distinct CDR3 sequences, roughly 38% of them seen just once. These receptors are not linked to any known antigen. Sequenced input: blood. All receptors derive from a girl aged 2 to 9 with multiple sclerosis.

The chain uses TRBV20-1 and TRBJ2-1; either TRBD1 or TRBD2 may fit D (5 bases each). CDR3 length equals 17 residues. The V gene's germline CDR1 is DFQATT and CDR2 SNEGSKA (reference sequence). With 1 base removed from V and 8 bases from J, the gap between germline ends came to 24 bases. The CDR3 coding sequence is TGCAGTGCTAGAGCCCCCAGTATGGGGGTCCGTCTGTATGAGCAGTTCTTC. Translating it yields CSARAPSMGVRLYEQFF.

A word on this clonotype: One end of the junction fails to match germline, which may point to a read error. The chain carries TRBV5-1 and TRBJ2-3, with TRBD2 identical over 10 bases. CDR1 is SGHRS and CDR2 is YFSETQ in the germline V gene. The CDR3 extends over 16 amino acids. The CDR3 here is CANSFLLAGYTDTQYF. The CDR3 DNA reads TGCGCCAACAGCTTCTTACTAGCGGGGTACACAGATACGCAGTATTTT.

The chain employs TRBV19 and TRBJ1-5, with D possibly being TRBD1 (6 bases). The germline V gene has CDR1 LNHDA and CDR2 SQIVND (reference sequence). Trimming stripped 9 bases from V and 7 bases from J, with 13 bases between. The CDR3 extends over 12 amino acids. Here the CDR3 reads CARARGAQPQHF. CDR3 nucleotide sequence: TGTGCCAGGGCGAGGGGGGCGCAGCCCCAGCATTTT. The variable domain in full, with the rest retrieved from reference TRBV19 and TRBJ1-5, is DGGITQSPKYLFRKEGQNVTLSCEQNLNHDAMYWYRQDPGQGLRLIYYSQIVNDFQKGDIAEGYSVSREKKESFPLTVTSAQKNPTAFYLCARARGAQPQHFGDGTRLSIL.

The J gene is TRBJ1-2, the V gene TRBV11-2; TRBD1 agrees at 7 bases. CDR3 length: 15 amino acids. Germline lookup yields CDR1 SGHAT and CDR2 FQNNGV. Trimming cost V 6 bases and J 2 bases; bases outside gene matches: 9. The CDR3 bases are TGTGCCAGCAGATCCCGACAGGGCCCAAACTATGGCTACACCTTC. It translates to CASRSRQGPNYGYTF.

This rearrangement joins TRBV6-5 to TRBJ2-1, with no clear D. V lost 0 bases to trimming and J lost 0 bases, with 12 bases between them. CDR1 and CDR2 from the germline V gene are MNHEY and SVGAGI. This CDR3 region has 17 residues. In DNA, the CDR3 is TGTGCCAGCAGTTACTCGATCCGGGTGAGCTCCTACAATGAGCAGTTCTTC. This encodes CASSYSIRVSSYNEQFF.

The genes are TRBV9 and TRBJ1-2; D is undetermined. Trimming left V 0 bases short and J 4 bases short, with 7 bases between. The germline V gene encodes CDR1 SGDLS and CDR2 YYNGEE. CDR3 length: 13 amino acids. CDR3 region: CASSVVEGYGYTF. The CDR3, as DNA: TGTGCCAGCAGCGTAGTAGAAGGCTATGGCTACACCTTC.

Only a few counts were recorded for this clonotype. The chain combines TRBV6-6 with TRBJ2-1; D remains ambiguous. V was cut by 5 bases and J by 11 bases, with 10 bases left in between. This CDR3 has 11 amino acids. Germline assignment: CDR1 MNHNY and CDR2 SVGAGI (reference sequence). CDR3 bases: TGTGCCAGCAGTCAACAATCGAAGCAGTTCTTC. Protein: CASSQQSKQFF.

This clonotype was counted between two and nine times. The rearrangement links TRBV6-5 to TRBJ2-1; 7 bases are shared with TRBD2. This CDR3 is built from 15 residues. CDR1 is MNHEY, CDR2 SVGAGI, per germline. Losses at the gene ends were 2 bases for V and 7 bases for J; bases not matched to a gene: 8. For the CDR3, the DNA is TGTGCCAGCAGTTACGGGAGGGCCTCGCGAAATGAGCAGTTCTTC. Its protein is CASSYGRASRNEQFF.

Remarks on this clonotype: Because the CDR3 is missing its conserved closing phenylalanine or tryptophan, this is likely a read error. This chain uses TRBV20-1 with TRBJ2-5, with 15 bases lining up with TRBD2. The end of the DNA aligns better with TRBJ2-7, so the J call may be wrong. CDR3 length: 15 amino acids. CDR1 and CDR2 from the germline V gene are DFQATT and SNEGSKA (reference sequence). The CDR3 spells CSARKGTSGRNEQYL. The CDR3 nucleotides are TGCAGTGCTAGAAAAGGGACTAGCGGGAGGAACGAGCAGTACCTC.

This clonotype was counted only a few times. V and J are TRBV7-9 and TRBJ2-5; 9 bases fit TRBD1. Losses at the gene ends were 4 bases for V and 7 bases for J; bases not matched to a gene: 7. From germline, CDR1 is SEHNR and CDR2 FQNEAQ (reference sequence). The CDR3 has 14 residues. The CDR3 DNA follows: TGTGCCAGCAGCTCGGACAGGGGACCGCGGACCCAGTACTTC. It yields the protein CASSSDRGPRTQYF.

In its sample, this clonotype was seen a few times. The chain couples TRBV10-3 to TRBJ1-1, with D maybe TRBD1 (5 bases). Germline V gene data show CDR1 as ENHRY and CDR2 as SYGVKD. This CDR3 is built from 11 residues. Trimming pared 6 bases from V and 8 bases from J, leaving 10 bases between. CDR3 loop: CAISWGGEAFF. The CDR3, as DNA: TGTGCCATCAGCTGGGGCGGGGAAGCTTTCTTT.

With respect to this clonotype: One end of the junction fails to match germline, which may point to a read error. The chain links TRBV6-5 to TRBJ1-2; possibly TRBD1 for D (6 bases). The CDR3 is made up of 14 amino acids. From germline, CDR1 is MNHEY and CDR2 SVGAGI. The CDR3 loop reads CASSRQRGLGGHTF. CDR3 bases: TGTGCCAGCAGTCGTCAACGGGGGCTGGGTGGCCACACCTTC.

The chain couples TRBV6-1 to TRBJ2-7; D gene uncertain. The length of the CDR3 is 13 residues. Trimming removed 4 bases from V and 2 bases from J, with 9 bases in between. Germline CDR1 is MNHNS and CDR2 is SASEGT. The CDR3 loop is CASSVGVTYEQYF. The CDR3 nucleotides read TGTGCCAGCAGTGTTGGGGTTACCTACGAGCAGTACTTC.

This clonotype was picked up a small number of times. The chain employs TRBV12-3 or TRBV12-4 and TRBJ2-3, with D uncertain. Trimming pared 5 bases from V and 0 bases from J, leaving 15 bases between. The CDR3 has 16 residues. CDR3 nucleotides: TGTGCCAGCAGTCCCCGGCGGACGGCTAGCACAGATACGCAGTATTTT. It translates to CASSPRRTASTDTQYF.

The V gene is TRBV6-1, the J gene TRBJ2-4; 9 positions agree with TRBD1. The CDR3 is 18 amino acids. Germline trimming cut 5 bases from V and 0 bases from J; bases unmatched to any gene: 11. CDR1 is MNHNS, CDR2 SASEGT, per germline. CDR3 in DNA: TGTGCCAGCAGTAAGGGTTGGGGGACAGGGTCAGCCAAAAACATTCAGTACTTC. Its translation: CASSKGWGTGSAKNIQYF.

The chain couples TRBV20-1 to TRBJ1-5, with TRBD1 matching over 7 bases. There are 13 residues in the CDR3. CDR1 and CDR2 (germline): DFQATT, SNEGSKA (reference sequence). V shed 7 bases and J 3 bases; nucleotides not matched to a gene: 6. Here the CDR3 reads CSGGRGVNQPQHF. The CDR3 DNA sequence: TGCAGTGGGGGCAGGGGGGTCAATCAGCCCCAGCATTTT.

This chain's CDR3 is CASSGGRGIQETQYF. As DNA, the CDR3 is TGTGCCAGCAGTGGCGGCAGAGGGATCCAAGAGACCCAGTACTTC. V gene TRBV2 combines with J gene TRBJ2-5, with D maybe TRBD2 (5 bases). V dropped 4 bases and J dropped 1 base, with 13 bases sitting between them. Germline CDR1 SNHLY, CDR2 FYNNEI. The CDR3 contains 15 residues.

This clonotype was seen a handful of times. The V call is TRBV29-1, the J call TRBJ2-6; 7 positions agree with TRBD1. V was clipped by 4 bases and J by 0 bases; unmatched bases: 6. This CDR3 has 16 residues. Germline V CDR1 and CDR2: SQVTM, ANQGSEA. The CDR3 region is CSVGTWTGSGANVLTF. The CDR3, as DNA: TGCAGCGTTGGGACTTGGACAGGCTCTGGGGCCAACGTCCTGACTTTC.

This clonotype occurred once. At one end the junction does not follow the germline gene, possibly because of a read error. The chain combines TRBV5-1 with TRBJ2-1; TRBD1 matches 7 bases. The CDR3 contains 16 residues. CDR1 is SGHRS, CDR2 YFSETQ, per germline. The CDR3 here is CASSITTGKIYNGQFF. CDR3 sequence (DNA): TGCGCCAGCAGCATAACGACAGGGAAGATTTACAATGGGCAGTTCTTC.